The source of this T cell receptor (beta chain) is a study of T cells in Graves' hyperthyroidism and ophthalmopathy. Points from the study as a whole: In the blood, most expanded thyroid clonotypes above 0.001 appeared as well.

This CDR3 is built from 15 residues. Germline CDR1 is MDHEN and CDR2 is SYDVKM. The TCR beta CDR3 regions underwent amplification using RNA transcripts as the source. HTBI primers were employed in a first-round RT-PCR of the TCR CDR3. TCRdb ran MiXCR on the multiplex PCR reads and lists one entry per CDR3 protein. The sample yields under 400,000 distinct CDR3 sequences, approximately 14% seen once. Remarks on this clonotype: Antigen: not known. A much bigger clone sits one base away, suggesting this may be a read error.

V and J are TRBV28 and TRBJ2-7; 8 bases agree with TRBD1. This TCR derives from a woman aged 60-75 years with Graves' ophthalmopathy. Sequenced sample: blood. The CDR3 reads CAISLFGRGLREQYF. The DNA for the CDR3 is TGTGCCATCAGTTTATTTGGCAGGGGGCTGCGCGAGCAGTACTTC.